The source of this T cell receptor beta chain is a study of technical replicates of blood from a handful of donors. Assay: immunoSEQ multiplex PCR; the TCRdb copy retains only in-frame clones and omits some. The table shows about 80,000 clones, with less than 98% occurring only once. The CDR3 has 15 amino acids. From germline, CDR1 is MDHEN and CDR2 SYDVKM. The V and J ends lost 5 bases and 3 bases respectively, with 14 bases between them. Source material: T cells isolated from PBMCs. This chain uses TRBV28 with TRBJ1-3; tentatively, D is TRBD1 (6 bases). The TCR comes from a human donor in good health. For the CDR3, the DNA is TGTGCCAGCAGTGTCACAGGGAGATATGGAAACACCATATATTTT. Its translation: CASSVTGRYGNTIYF.